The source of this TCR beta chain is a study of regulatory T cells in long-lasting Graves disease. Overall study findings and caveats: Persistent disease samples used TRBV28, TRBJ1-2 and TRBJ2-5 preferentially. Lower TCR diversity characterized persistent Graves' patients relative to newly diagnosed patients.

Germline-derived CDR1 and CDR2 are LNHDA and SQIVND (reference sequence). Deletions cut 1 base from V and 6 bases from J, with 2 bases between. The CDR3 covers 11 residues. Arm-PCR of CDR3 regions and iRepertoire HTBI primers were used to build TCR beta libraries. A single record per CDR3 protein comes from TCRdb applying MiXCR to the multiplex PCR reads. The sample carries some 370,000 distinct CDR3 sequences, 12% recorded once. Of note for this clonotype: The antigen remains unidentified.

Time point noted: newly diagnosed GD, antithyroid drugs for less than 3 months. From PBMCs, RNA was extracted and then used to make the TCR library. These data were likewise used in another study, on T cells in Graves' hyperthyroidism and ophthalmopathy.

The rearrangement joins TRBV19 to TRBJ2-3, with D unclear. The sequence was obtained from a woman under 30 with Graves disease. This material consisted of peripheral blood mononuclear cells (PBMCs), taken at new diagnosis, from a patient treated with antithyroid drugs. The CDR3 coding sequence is TGTGCCAGTAGTATAGCCGATACGCAGTATTTT. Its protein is CASSIADTQYF. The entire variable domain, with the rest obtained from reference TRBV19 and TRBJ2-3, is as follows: DGGITQSPKYLFRKEGQNVTLSCEQNLNHDAMYWYRQDPGQGLRLIYYSQIVNDFQKGDIAEGYSVSREKKESFPLTVTSAQKNPTAFYLCASSIADTQYFGPGTRLTVL.